The entry below describes one T cell receptor (beta chain). Its antigen is not identified. Trimming cost V 5 bases and J 1 base, with 18 bases left between them. The germline V gene encodes CDR1 SGHRS and CDR2 YFSETQ. There are 16 residues in the CDR3. The data derive from a study of long-term antiretroviral therapy in people with HIV. Findings of the study overall: In samples taken after ART, diversity increased but remained below transplant donor control levels.

The immunoSEQ assay was v3.0, run at survey level. Sequencing targeted roughly 40,000-50,000 T-cell genomes per sample. Here immunoSEQ multiplex PCR was the method, and the copy in TCRdb shows in-frame clones only, minus some. The profile covers more than 15,000 clones, with roughly 80% appearing a single time and about 14% taken by the ten largest. This chain links TRBV5-1 with TRBJ2-5; TRBD1 or TRBD2 may be the D gene (6 bases each). This TCR was sampled from a man younger than 40 with HIV. The sample consisted of unsorted PBMCs, taken roughly 14 months before starting antiretroviral therapy. The CDR3 here is CASSLSRPGAQETQYF. The DNA for the CDR3 is TGCGCCAGCAGTTTGTCACGGCCGGGGGCCCAAGAGACCCAGTACTTC.